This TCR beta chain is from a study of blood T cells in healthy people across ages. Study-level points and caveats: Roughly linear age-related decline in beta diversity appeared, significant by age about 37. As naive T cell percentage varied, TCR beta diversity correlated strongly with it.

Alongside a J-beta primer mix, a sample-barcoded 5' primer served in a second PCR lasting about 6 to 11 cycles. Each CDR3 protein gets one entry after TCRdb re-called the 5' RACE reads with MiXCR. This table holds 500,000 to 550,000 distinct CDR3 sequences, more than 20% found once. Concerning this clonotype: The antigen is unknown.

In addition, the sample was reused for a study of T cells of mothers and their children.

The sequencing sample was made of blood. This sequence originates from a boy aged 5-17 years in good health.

The CDR3 DNA is TGTGCCAGCAGTCCACGAGGGCTGGGGGCCTATCTTGGAAACACCATATATTTT. Amino acid sequence: CASSPRGLGAYLGNTIYF. The chain couples TRBV6-1 to TRBJ1-3; the D gene is possibly TRBD1 (6 bases). The V end lost 5 bases, the J end lost 3 bases, and 23 bases lay between the germline ends. The CDR3 is 18 amino acids. Germline values: CDR1 MNHNS, CDR2 SASEGT.